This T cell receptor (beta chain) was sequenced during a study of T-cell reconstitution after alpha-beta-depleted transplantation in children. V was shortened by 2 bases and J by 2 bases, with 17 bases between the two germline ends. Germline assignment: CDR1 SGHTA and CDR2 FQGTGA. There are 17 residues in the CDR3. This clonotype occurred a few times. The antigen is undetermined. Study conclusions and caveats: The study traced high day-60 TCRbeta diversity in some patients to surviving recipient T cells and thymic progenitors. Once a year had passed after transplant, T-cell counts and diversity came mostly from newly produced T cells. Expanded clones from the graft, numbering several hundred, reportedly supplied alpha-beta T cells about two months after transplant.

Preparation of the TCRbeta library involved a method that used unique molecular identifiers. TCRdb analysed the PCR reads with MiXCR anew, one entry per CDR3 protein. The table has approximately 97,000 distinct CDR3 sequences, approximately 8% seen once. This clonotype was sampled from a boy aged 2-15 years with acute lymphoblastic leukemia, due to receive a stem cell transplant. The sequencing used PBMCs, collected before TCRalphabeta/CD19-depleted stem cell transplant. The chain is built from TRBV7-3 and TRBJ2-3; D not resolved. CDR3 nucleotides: TGTGCCAGCAGCTTATTGGGTGGTTTCGGGCACACAGATACGCAGTATTTT. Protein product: CASSLLGGFGHTDTQYF. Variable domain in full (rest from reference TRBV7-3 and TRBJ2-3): GAGVSQTPSNKVTEKGKYVELRCDPISGHTALYWYRQSLGQGPEFLIYFQGTGAADDSGLPNDRFFAVRPEGSVSTLKIQRTERGDSAVYLCASSLLGGFGHTDTQYFGPGTRLTVL.